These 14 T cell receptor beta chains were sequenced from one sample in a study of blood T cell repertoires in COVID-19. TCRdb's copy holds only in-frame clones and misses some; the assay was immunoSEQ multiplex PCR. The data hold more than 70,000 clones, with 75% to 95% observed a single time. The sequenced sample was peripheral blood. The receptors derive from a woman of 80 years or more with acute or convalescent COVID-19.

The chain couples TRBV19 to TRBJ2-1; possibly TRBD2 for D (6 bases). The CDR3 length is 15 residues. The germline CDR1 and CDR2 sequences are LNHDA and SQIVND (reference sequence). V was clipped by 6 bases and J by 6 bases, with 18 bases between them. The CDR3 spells CASRKDYRRSNEQFF. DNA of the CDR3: TGTGCCAGTAGGAAGGACTACCGGAGGTCCAATGAGCAGTTCTTC.

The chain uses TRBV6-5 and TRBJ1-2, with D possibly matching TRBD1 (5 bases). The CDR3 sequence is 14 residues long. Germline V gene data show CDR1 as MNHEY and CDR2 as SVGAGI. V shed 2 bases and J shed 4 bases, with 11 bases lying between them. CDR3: CASSYRQGGYGYTF. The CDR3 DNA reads TGTGCCAGCAGTTACCGGCAGGGCGGCTATGGCTACACCTTC.

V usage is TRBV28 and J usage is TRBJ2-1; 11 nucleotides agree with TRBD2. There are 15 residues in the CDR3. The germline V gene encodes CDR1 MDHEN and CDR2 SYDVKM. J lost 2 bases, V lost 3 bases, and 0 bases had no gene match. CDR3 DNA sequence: TGTGCCAGCAGTTTGACTAGCGGGGCCTACAATGAGCAGTTCTTC. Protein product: CASSLTSGAYNEQFF.

This chain's CDR3 is CASSSGGHSSGELFF. As DNA, the CDR3 is TGCGCCAGCAGCTCGGGGGGGCACTCTTCCGGGGAGCTGTTTTTT. The gene calls are TRBV5-1 and TRBJ2-2; 8 bases fit TRBD2. Germline V gene lookup returns CDR1 SGHRS and CDR2 YFSETQ. This CDR3 contains 15 residues. V shed 3 bases, J shed 6 bases, and the junction held 7 bases outside the gene matches. Looking up the rest from reference TRBV5-1 and TRBJ2-2 gives the full variable domain: KAGVTQTPRYLIKTRGQQVTLSCSPISGHRSVSWYQQTPGQGLQFLFEYFSETQRNKGNFPGRFSGRQFSNSRSEMNVSTLELGDSALYLCASSSGGHSSGELFFGEGSRLTVL.

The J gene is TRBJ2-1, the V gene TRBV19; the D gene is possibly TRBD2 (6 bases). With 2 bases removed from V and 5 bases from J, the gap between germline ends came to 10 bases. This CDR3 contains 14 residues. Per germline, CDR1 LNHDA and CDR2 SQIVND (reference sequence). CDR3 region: CASSILARNNEQFF. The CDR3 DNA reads TGTGCCAGTAGTATACTAGCGCGAAACAATGAGCAGTTCTTC.

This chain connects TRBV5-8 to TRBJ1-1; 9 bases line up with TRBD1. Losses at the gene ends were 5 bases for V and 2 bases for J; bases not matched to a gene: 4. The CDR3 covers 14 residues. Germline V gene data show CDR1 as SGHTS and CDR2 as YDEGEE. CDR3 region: CASSRGQGNTEAFF. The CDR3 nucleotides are TGTGCCAGCAGTAGGGGACAGGGAAACACTGAAGCTTTCTTT.

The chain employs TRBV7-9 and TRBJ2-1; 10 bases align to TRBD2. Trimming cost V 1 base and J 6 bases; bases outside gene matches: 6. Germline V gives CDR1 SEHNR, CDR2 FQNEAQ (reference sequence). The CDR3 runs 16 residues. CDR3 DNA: TGTGCCAGCAGCTTAGGCAGCGGGGGGGCGATCAATGAGCAGTTCTTC. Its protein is CASSLGSGGAINEQFF.

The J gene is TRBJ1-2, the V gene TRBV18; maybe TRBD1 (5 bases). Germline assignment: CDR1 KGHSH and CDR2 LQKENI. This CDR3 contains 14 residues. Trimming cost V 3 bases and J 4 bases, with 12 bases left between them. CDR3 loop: CASSPDQGFYGYTF. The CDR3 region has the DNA TGTGCCAGCTCACCTGATCAGGGCTTCTATGGCTACACCTTC.

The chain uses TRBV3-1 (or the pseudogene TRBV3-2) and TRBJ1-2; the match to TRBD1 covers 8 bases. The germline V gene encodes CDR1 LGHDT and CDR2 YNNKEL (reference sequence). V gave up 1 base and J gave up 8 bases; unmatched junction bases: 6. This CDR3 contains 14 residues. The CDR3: CASSQGQGFKGYTF. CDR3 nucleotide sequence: TGTGCCAGCAGCCAAGGACAGGGGTTTAAGGGCTACACCTTC.

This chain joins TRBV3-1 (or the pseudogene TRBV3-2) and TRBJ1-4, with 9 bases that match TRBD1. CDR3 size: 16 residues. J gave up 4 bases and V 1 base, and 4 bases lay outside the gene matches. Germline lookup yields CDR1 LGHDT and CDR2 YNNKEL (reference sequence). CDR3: CASSQVLGQGNEKLFF. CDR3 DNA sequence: TGTGCCAGCAGCCAAGTGTTGGGACAGGGTAATGAAAAACTGTTTTTT.

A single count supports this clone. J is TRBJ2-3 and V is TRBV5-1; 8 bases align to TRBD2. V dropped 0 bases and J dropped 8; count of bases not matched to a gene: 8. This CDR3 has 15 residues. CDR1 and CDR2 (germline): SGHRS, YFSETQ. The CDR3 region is CASSLVAGGGRTQYF. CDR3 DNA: TGCGCCAGCAGCTTGGTGGCGGGGGGCGGTCGTACGCAGTATTTT.

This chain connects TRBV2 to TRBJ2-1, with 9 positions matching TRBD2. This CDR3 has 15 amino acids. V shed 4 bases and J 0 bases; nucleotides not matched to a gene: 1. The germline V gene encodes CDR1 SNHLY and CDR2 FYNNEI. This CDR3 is CASSGLAVSYNEQFF. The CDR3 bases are TGTGCCAGCAGTGGACTAGCGGTCTCCTACAATGAGCAGTTCTTC.

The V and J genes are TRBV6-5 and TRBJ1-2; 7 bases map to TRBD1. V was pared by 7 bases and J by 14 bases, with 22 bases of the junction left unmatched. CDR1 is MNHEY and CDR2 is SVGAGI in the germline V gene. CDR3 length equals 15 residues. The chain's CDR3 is CASMGTAWDTMARTF. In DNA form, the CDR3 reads TGTGCCAGCATGGGGACAGCGTGGGACACTATGGCTAGGACCTTC.

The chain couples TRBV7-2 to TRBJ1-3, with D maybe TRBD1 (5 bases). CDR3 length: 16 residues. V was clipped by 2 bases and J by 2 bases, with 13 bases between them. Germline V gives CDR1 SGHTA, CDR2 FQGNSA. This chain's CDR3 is CASSLQGARAGNTIYF. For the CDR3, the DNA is TGTGCCAGCAGCTTACAGGGTGCTCGGGCTGGAAACACCATATATTTT.